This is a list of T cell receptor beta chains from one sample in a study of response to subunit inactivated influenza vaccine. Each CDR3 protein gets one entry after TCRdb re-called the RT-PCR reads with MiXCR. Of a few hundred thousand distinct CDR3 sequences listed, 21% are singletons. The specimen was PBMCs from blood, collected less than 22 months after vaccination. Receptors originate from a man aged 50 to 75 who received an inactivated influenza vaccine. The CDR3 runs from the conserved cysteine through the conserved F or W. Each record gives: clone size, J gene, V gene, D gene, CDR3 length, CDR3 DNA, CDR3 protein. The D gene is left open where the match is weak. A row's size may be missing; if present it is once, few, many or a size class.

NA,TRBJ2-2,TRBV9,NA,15,TGTGCCAGCAGCGCCGGAGCGCCGAACACCGGGGAGCTGTTTTTT,CASSAGAPNTGELFF
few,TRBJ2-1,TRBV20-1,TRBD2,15,TGCAGTGCGATGGCCGGGACTAGCGGGTCCAATGAGCAGTTCTTC,CSAMAGTSGSNEQFF
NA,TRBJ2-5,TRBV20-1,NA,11,TGCAGTGCTACCCCCCAGGAGACCCAGTACTTC,CSATPQETQYF
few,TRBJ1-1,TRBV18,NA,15,TGTGCCAGCTCACCCACGACAGGCATGAACACTGAAGCTTTCTTT,CASSPTTGMNTEAFF
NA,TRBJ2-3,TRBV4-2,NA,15,TGTGCCAGCAGCCAAGATCTGGACAGCACAGATACGCAGTATTTT,CASSQDLDSTDTQYF
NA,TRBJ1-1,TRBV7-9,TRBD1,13,TGTGCCTGCCGGGACAGTAAAAACACTGAAGCTTTCTTT,CACRDSKNTEAFF
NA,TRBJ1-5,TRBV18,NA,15,TGTGCCAGCTCACCACAGGGAATCAGCGGTCAGCCCCAGCATTTT,CASSPQGISGQPQHF
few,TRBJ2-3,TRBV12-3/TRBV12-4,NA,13,TGTGCCAGCAGTTCCTATAGCACAGATACGCAGTATTTT,CASSSYSTDTQYF
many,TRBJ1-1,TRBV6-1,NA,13,TGTGCCAGCAGCGCCGGGCCGAGAACTGAAGCTTTCTTT,CASSAGPRTEAFF
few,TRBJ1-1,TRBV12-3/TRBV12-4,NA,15,TGTGCCAGCAGTCCGGCCCTCATGGGGCGCACTGAAGCTTTCTTT,CASSPALMGRTEAFF
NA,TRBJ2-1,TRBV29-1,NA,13,TGCAGCGTGCTAGGGGACACCCCCAATGAGCAGTTCTTC,CSVLGDTPNEQFF
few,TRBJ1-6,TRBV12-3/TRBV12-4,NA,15,TGTGCCAGCAGTTTAGCCGGGTCCTATAATTCACCCCTCCACTTT,CASSLAGSYNSPLHF
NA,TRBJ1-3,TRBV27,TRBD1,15,TGTGCCAGCAGTCGACAGGGGGCCTCTGGAAACAGCATATATTTT,CASSRQGASGNSIYF
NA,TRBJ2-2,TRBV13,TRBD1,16,TGTGCCAGCAGCTCCCCCAGGGGGCTAGGGACCGGGGAGCTGTTTTTT,CASSSPRGLGTGELFF
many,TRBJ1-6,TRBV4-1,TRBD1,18,TGCGCCAGCAGCCAACCTTACCTCGGGGGACAGGTCAATTCACCCCTCCACTTT,CASSQPYLGGQVNSPLHF
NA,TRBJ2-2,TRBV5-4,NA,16,TGTGCCAGCAGTGCCTTGCAGGGCGCAAACACCGGGGAGCTGTTTTTT,CASSALQGANTGELFF
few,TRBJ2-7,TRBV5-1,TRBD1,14,TGCGCCAGCAGCAAGGGACAGGGGGCGTGGGAGCAGTACTTC,CASSKGQGAWEQYF
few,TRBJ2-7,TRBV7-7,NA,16,TGTGCCAGCAGCCCGATGGGAAAGGCGGGTTTCTACGAGCAGTACTTC,CASSPMGKAGFYEQYF
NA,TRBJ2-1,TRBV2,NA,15,TGTGCCAGCGGAATCCCTCCATCCCAGGGAAGTCAGCAGTTCTTC,CASGIPPSQGSQQFF
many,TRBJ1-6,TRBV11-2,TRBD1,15,TGTGCCAGCAGCCCTAGGACAGGACTAGATTCACCCCTCCACTTT,CASSPRTGLDSPLHF
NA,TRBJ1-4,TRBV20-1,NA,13,TGCAGTGCTAGAACTGGGGTCGATGAAAAACTGTTTTTT,CSARTGVDEKLFF
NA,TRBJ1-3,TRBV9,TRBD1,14,TGTGCCAGCAGCGGCGGACAGGGTAAAAACACCATATATTTT,CASSGGQGKNTIYF
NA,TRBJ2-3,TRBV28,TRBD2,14,TGTGCCAGCAGCCTCCAAGCGGGACCAGATACGCAGTATTTT,CASSLQAGPDTQYF
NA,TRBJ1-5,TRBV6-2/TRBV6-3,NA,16,TGTGCCAGCAGCCATCACGGAAGATGGAGCAATCAGCCCCAGCATTTT,CASSHHGRWSNQPQHF
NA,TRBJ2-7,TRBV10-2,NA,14,TGCGCCACTTCGACTGGACGGATCCTTGGCGAGCAGTACTTC,CATSTGRILGEQYF
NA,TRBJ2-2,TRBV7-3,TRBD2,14,TGTGCCAGCTCCAGCGGGATTAGCGCCGGGGAGCTGTTTTTT,CASSSGISAGELFF
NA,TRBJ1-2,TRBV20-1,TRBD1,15,TGCAGTGCTAGATCCAGGACAGGGGCAGAAGGTGGCTACACCTTC,CSARSRTGAEGGYTF
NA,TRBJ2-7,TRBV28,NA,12,TGTGCCAGCAGTTTAGATCGGGGGGAGCAGTACTTC,CASSLDRGEQYF
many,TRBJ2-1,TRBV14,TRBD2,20,TGTGCCAGCAGCCAAATAAGACTAGCGGGAGGCCCGAGCTCCTACAATGAGCAGTTCTTC,CASSQIRLAGGPSSYNEQFF
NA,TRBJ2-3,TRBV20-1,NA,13,TGCAGTGCAATCGCTACCATGGGAGATACGCAGTATTTT,CSAIATMGDTQYF
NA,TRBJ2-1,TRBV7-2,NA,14,TGTGCCAGCAGCCTTAGCGGTACCTACAATGAGCAGTTCTTC,CASSLSGTYNEQFF
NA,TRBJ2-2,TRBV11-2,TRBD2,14,TGTGCCAGCAGCATAATTAGCGGGGGGGAGGAGCTGTTTTTT,CASSIISGGEELFF
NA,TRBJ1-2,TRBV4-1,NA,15,TGCGCCAGCAGCCAAGGTTCTGGGGGCCGAATTGGCTACACCTTC,CASSQGSGGRIGYTF
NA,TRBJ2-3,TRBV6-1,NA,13,TGTGCCAGCAGAAGGGAAAGCACAGATACGCAGTATTTT,CASRRESTDTQYF
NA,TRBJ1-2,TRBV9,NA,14,TGTGCCAGCAGCGGGCGGGGGGCTGACTATGGCTACACCTTC,CASSGRGADYGYTF
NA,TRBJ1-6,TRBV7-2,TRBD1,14,TGTGCCAGCAGCTTAGGGACAGGGACCTCACCCCTCCACTTT,CASSLGTGTSPLHF
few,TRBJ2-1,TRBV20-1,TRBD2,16,TGCAGTGCTAGGGGACTAGCGGGGCCCTCCTACAATGAGCAGTTCTTC,CSARGLAGPSYNEQFF
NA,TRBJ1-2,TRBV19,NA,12,TGTGCCAGTAGTAAAGGAAGCTATGGCTACACCTTC,CASSKGSYGYTF
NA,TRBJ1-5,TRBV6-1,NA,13,TGTGCCAGCAGCCCGAACAAGAATCAGCCCCAGCATTTT,CASSPNKNQPQHF
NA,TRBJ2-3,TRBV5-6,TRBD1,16,TGTGCCAGCAGCCCCCGGGGCAGGGGGCGCACAGATACGCAGTATTTT,CASSPRGRGRTDTQYF
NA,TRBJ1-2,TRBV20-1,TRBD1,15,TGCAGTGCTCTTCATCACGACAGGGCCCTCTATGGCTACACCTTC,CSALHHDRALYGYTF
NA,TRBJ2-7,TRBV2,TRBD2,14,TGTGCCAGCAGCTTGACTAGCGGGACCTACGAGCAGTACTTC,CASSLTSGTYEQYF
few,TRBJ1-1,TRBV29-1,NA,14,TGCAGCGTAGCTCAGGTTCAAGGGAACACTGAAGCTTTCTTT,CSVAQVQGNTEAFF